The clone carrying this T cell receptor beta chain was observed a few times. The antigen remains unidentified. This entry comes from a study of spatial heterogeneity in lung cancer. At the level of the study: Raw reads showed each unique TCR and UMI combination turning up more than ten times on average. Study-wide results and caveats: Blood contained ubiquitous expanded tumor TCRs more at resection than at follow-up.

Time point in this sample: sample taken at primary tumor resection. No cells were sorted before sequencing. The whole RNA sequenced was extracted from tumor, nontumor lung or frozen PBMC. 55 to 80 TRACERx patients with early, untreated non-small cell lung cancer donated samples. MiXCR was run by TCRdb on the 5' RACE reads, yielding one entry per CDR3 protein. The table has about 75,000 distinct CDR3 sequences, roughly 13% seen once. Germline loops: CDR1 MGHRA, CDR2 YSYEKL. Trimming removed 3 bases from V and 5 bases from J; junction bases left unmatched: 12. This CDR3 comprises 17 residues. Source: PBMCs, taken at surgery. This TCR was recovered from a male donor with early-stage non-small cell lung cancer. This chain connects TRBV4-1 to TRBJ2-2; TRBD1 matches 7 bases. CDR3 protein: CASSHPPVGTATGELFF. The CDR3 DNA sequence: TGCGCCAGCAGCCATCCCCCAGTAGGGACAGCAACCGGGGAGCTGTTTTTT.